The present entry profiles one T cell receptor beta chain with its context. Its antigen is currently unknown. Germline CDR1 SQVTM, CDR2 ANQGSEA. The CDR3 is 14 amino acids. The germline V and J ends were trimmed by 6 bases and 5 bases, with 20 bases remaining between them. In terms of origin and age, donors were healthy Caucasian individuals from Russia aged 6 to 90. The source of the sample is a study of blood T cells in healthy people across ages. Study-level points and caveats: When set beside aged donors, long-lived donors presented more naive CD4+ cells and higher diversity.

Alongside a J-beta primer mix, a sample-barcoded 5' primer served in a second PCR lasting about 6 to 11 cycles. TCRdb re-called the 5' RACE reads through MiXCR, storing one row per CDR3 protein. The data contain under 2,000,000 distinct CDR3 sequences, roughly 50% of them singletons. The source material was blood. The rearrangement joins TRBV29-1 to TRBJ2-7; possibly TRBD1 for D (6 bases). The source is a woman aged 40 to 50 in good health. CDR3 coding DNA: TGCAGCGTGGCCTGGACAGTAACTAAGGACGAGCAGTACTTC. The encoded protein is CSVAWTVTKDEQYF.